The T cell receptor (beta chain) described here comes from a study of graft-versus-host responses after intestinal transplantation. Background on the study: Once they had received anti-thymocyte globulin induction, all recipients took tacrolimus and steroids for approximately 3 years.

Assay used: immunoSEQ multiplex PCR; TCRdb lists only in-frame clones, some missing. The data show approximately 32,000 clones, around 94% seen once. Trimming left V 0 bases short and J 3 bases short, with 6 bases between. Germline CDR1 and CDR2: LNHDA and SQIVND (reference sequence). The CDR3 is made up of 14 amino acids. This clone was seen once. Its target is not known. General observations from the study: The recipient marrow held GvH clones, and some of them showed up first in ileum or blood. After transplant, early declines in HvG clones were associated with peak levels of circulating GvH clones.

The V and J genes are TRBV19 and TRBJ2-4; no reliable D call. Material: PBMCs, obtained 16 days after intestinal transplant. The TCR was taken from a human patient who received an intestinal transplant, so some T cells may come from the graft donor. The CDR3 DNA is TGTGCCAGTAGTATAGACCCAGACAAAAACATTCAGTACTTC. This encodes CASSIDPDKNIQYF. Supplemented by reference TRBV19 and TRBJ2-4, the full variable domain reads DGGITQSPKYLFRKEGQNVTLSCEQNLNHDAMYWYRQDPGQGLRLIYYSQIVNDFQKGDIAEGYSVSREKKESFPLTVTSAQKNPTAFYLCASSIDPDKNIQYFGAGTRLSVL.